Shown below are 26 T cell receptor beta chains from a single sample sequenced in a study of regulatory T cells in long-lasting Graves disease. Time point indicated: newly diagnosed GD, antithyroid drugs for less than 3 months. PBMCs provided the RNA from which the TCR library was made. TCR beta libraries were built with iRepertoire HTBI primers and Arm-PCR of CDR3 regions. TCRdb itself ran the multiplex PCR reads through MiXCR, one entry per CDR3 protein. The data hold 550,000 to 600,000 distinct CDR3 sequences, with about 16% observed a single time. The same specimen was also included in a second study, on T cells in Graves' hyperthyroidism and ophthalmopathy.

Sample: peripheral blood mononuclear cells (PBMCs), taken at new diagnosis, from a patient treated with antithyroid drugs. The receptors were gathered from a young man with Graves disease.

This clonotype was seen only a few times. V usage is TRBV5-6 and J usage is TRBJ2-3; D gene ambiguous. Germline-derived CDR1 and CDR2 are SGHDT and YYEEEE. V was trimmed by 0 bases and J by 0 bases, leaving 8 bases between them. The CDR3 covers 15 residues. The DNA for the CDR3 is TGTGCCAGCAGCTTGGATATGTCCAGCACAGATACGCAGTATTTT. Its translation: CASSLDMSSTDTQYF.

The chain recombines TRBV12-3 or TRBV12-4 with TRBJ2-2; D possibly corresponds to TRBD1 (5 bases). This CDR3 comprises 16 residues. Trimming took 7 bases from V and 1 from J, leaving 16 bases between them. CDR3 amino acids: CASTQWWQGNTGELFF. The CDR3 DNA is TGTGCCAGCACCCAATGGTGGCAGGGGAACACCGGGGAGCTGTTTTTT.

This CDR3 is CASSLVFPGLAGGRRTGELFF. The CDR3 bases are TGTGCCAGCAGCTTGGTGTTTCCGGGACTAGCGGGAGGGCGTCGAACCGGGGAGCTGTTTTTT. This rearrangement joins TRBV5-4 to TRBJ2-2, with 16 bases fitting TRBD2. Per germline, CDR1 SGHNT and CDR2 YYREEE (reference sequence). Unmatched junction bases numbered 13, after V lost 0 bases and J lost 5 bases. The CDR3 covers 21 residues.

This clonotype appeared once. The chain links TRBV6-1 to TRBJ1-2; weak D call: TRBD1 (6 bases). Germline values: CDR1 MNHNS, CDR2 SASEGT. The CDR3 has 11 amino acids. Trimming left V 9 bases short and J 8 bases short, with 13 bases between. The DNA of the CDR3 is TGTGCCAGTTGGGACATCCGGGGCTACACCTTC. As protein: CASWDIRGYTF.

This clonotype has ten or more counts. This chain uses TRBV12-3 or TRBV12-4 with TRBJ1-1; D may be TRBD1 (5 bases). V was clipped by 5 bases and J by 7 bases, with 14 bases between them. This CDR3 contains 13 residues. For the CDR3, the DNA is TGTGCCAGCAGTCCAGGGTTCACACATGAAGCTTTCTTT. Encoded protein: CASSPGFTHEAFF.

This clonotype occurred many times. The chain joins TRBV13 to TRBJ2-3, with a tentative D call TRBD2 (6 bases). Deletions cut 3 bases from V and 3 bases from J, with 13 bases between. Looked up from germline, CDR1 is PRHDT and CDR2 is FYEKMQ (reference sequence). The CDR3 extends over 15 amino acids. CDR3 protein: CASSLSGGRTDTQYF. In nucleotides, the CDR3 is TGTGCCAGCAGCTTGTCCGGGGGACGTACAGATACGCAGTATTTT. Based on the CDR3 plus reference TRBV13 and TRBJ2-3, the full variable domain is AAGVIQSPRHLIKEKRETATLKCYPIPRHDTVYWYQQGPGQDPQFLISFYEKMQSDKGSIPDRFSAQQFSDYHSELNMSSLELGDSALYFCASSLSGGRTDTQYFGPGTRLTVL.

The table lists this clonotype with a few counts. The V and J genes are TRBV6-2 or TRBV6-3 and TRBJ2-1; unclear D gene. The CDR3 length is 12 residues. The ends were cut back, 5 bases at V and 9 bases at J, with 11 bases in the middle. Germline CDR1 reads MNHEY; CDR2 reads SVGEGT. CDR3 coding DNA: TGTGCCAGCAGTGAGACCCCTCGTGAGCAGTTCTTC. Amino acid sequence: CASSETPREQFF.

This clonotype was recorded a few times. The CDR3 spells CASSYGTPNTGELFF. The CDR3 DNA reads as TGTGCCAGCAGCTACGGGACTCCCAACACCGGGGAGCTGTTTTTT. This sequence joins TRBV13 and TRBJ2-2; perhaps TRBD2 as D (6 bases). Trimming removed 4 bases from V and 2 bases from J, with 11 bases in between. This CDR3 has 15 amino acids. The germline gives CDR1 PRHDT, CDR2 FYEKMQ (reference sequence).

This clonotype was recorded many times. This CDR3 reads CASSQTGSGGLHEQYF. The CDR3, as DNA: TGTGCCAGCAGCCAAACCGGTTCTGGGGGACTGCACGAGCAGTACTTC. V usage is TRBV3-1 and J usage is TRBJ2-7; a possible D gene is TRBD2 (6 bases). This CDR3 spans 16 amino acids. Germline V CDR1 and CDR2: LGHDT, YNNKEL (reference sequence). V shed 2 bases and J shed 5 bases, with 19 bases lying between them.

This clonotype was counted a few times. The chain combines TRBV5-6 with TRBJ1-1; D is perhaps TRBD1 (5 bases). The ends were cut back, 4 bases at V and 7 bases at J, with 17 bases in the middle. This CDR3 is 14 amino acids long. Germline V gives CDR1 SGHDT, CDR2 YYEEEE. The CDR3 loop reads CASSQAGGLREAFF. DNA of the CDR3: TGTGCCAGCAGCCAGGCGGGGGGACTCCGTGAAGCTTTCTTT.

The chain combines TRBV7-9 with TRBJ1-2; no definite D call. CDR1 SEHNR and CDR2 FQNEAQ come from the germline V gene (reference sequence). CDR3 size: 14 residues. Trimming took off 4 bases at V and 2 bases at J, with 11 bases between the two ends. The CDR3 coding sequence is TGTGCCAGCAGCTCGGCGGGCACAAACTATGGCTACACCTTC. Translated: CASSSAGTNYGYTF.

In this sample, this clonotype turned up many times. The chain is built from TRBV29-1 and TRBJ2-3; TRBD1 matches at 9 bases. Germline values: CDR1 SQVTM, CDR2 ANQGSEA. The trim removed 6 bases at V and 2 bases at J, leaving 3 bases unmatched. The CDR3 consists of 13 residues. DNA of the CDR3: TGCAGCGTGGGGACAGGGTACACAGATACGCAGTATTTT. Translating gives CSVGTGYTDTQYF.

This clonotype was seen a few times. V and J are TRBV5-1 and TRBJ2-7; perhaps TRBD2 as D (6 bases). The CDR3 has 15 residues. Germline V CDR1 and CDR2: SGHRS, YFSETQ. The V end was cut by 4 bases, the J end by 3 bases, with 17 bases between. CDR3 nucleotides: TGCGCCAGCAGCCTGAGGCGGACTACCGGCTACGAGCAGTACTTC. This encodes CASSLRRTTGYEQYF.

This clonotype has just a few counts. The genes are TRBV2 and TRBJ1-5, with 12 bases that match TRBD1. This CDR3 is built from 15 residues. Looked up from germline, CDR1 is SNHLY and CDR2 is FYNNEI. V was pared by 6 bases and J by 6 bases, with 6 bases of the junction left unmatched. CDR3 in amino acids: CASRVGTGGSQPQHF. CDR3 sequence (DNA): TGTGCCAGCAGGGTCGGGACAGGGGGCAGTCAGCCCCAGCATTTT.

The rearrangement uses TRBV29-1 and TRBJ2-3; 10 bases are a match to TRBD2. The V gene's germline CDR1 is SQVTM and CDR2 ANQGSEA. The J segment lost 2 bases and the V segment lost 0 bases, leaving 11 bases of the junction unmatched. The CDR3 consists of 18 residues. The CDR3 bases are TGCAGCGTTGAAGATTCGCGGGCTAGCGGGGGCTTCACAGATACGCAGTATTTT. This sequence encodes CSVEDSRASGGFTDTQYF.

The chain links TRBV3-1 to TRBJ1-5; 8 bases match TRBD1. Germline V gene lookup returns CDR1 LGHDT and CDR2 YNNKEL (reference sequence). The CDR3 covers 18 residues. Trimming removed 4 bases from V and 6 bases from J; junction bases left unmatched: 17. The CDR3 nucleotides are TGTGCCAGCAGCCCAACCACTTTGGACAGGGCGGGTCGTCAGCCCCAGCATTTT. It codes for CASSPTTLDRAGRQPQHF.

The V call is TRBV12-3 or TRBV12-4, the J call TRBJ1-4; D gene unclear. The CDR3 extends over 11 amino acids. Trimming cost V 8 bases and J 8 bases, with 9 bases left between them. The DNA for the CDR3 is TGTGCCAGCCGCAAGGAGGAAAAACTGTTTTTT. Amino acid sequence: CASRKEEKLFF.

The rearrangement joins TRBV4-1 to TRBJ2-1; the D gene could be TRBD1 or TRBD2 (5 bases each). This CDR3 has 19 amino acids. V lost 4 bases to trimming and J lost 0 bases, with 22 bases between them. Germline V gives CDR1 MGHRA, CDR2 YSYEKL. This CDR3 reads CASSPRATRDRSSYNEQFF. For the CDR3, the DNA is TGCGCCAGCAGCCCAAGGGCTACTCGGGACCGGAGCTCCTACAATGAGCAGTTCTTC.

Concerning this clonotype: Being one base from a much bigger clone, this may be a read error. This chain joins TRBV7-9 and TRBJ2-7, with 7 bases fitting TRBD1. The junction had 11 bases not matched to a gene; V was cut back by 9 bases and J by 3 bases. Germline V lookup: CDR1 SEHNR, CDR2 FQNEAQ (reference sequence). CDR3 length: 14 residues. The CDR3 is CARSPTTGYYEQYF. CDR3 nucleotide sequence: TGTGCCAGGAGCCCTACGACAGGGTACTACGAGCAGTACTTC.

In its sample, this clonotype was seen a few times. J is TRBJ1-4 and V is TRBV19; weak D call: TRBD1 (6 bases). V was trimmed by 3 bases and J by 4 bases, leaving 9 bases between them. The germline V gene encodes CDR1 LNHDA and CDR2 SQIVND (reference sequence). The CDR3 is 14 residues long. CDR3 residues: CASSIGTLNEKLFF. The CDR3 DNA follows: TGTGCCAGTAGTATTGGGACACTTAATGAAAAACTGTTTTTT.

The gene calls are TRBV6-2 or TRBV6-3 and TRBJ2-5; D remains ambiguous. Deletions cut 0 bases from V and 0 bases from J, with 23 bases between. CDR3 length: 20 amino acids. Germline V gene lookup returns CDR1 MNHEY and CDR2 SVGEGT. CDR3 nucleotides: TGTGCCAGCAGTTACTCGAACCAGCCGCGAGTAGCAGAAAACCAAGAGACCCAGTACTTC. As protein: CASSYSNQPRVAENQETQYF.

In its sample, this clonotype was seen many times. J is TRBJ2-5 and V is TRBV3-1; 9 bases are a match to TRBD2. V lost 4 bases, J lost 1 base, and 10 bases stayed unmatched. The length of the CDR3 is 17 residues. CDR1 and CDR2 from the germline V gene are LGHDT and YNNKEL (reference sequence). The CDR3 region is CASSRVRGREGQETQYF. The CDR3 DNA reads as TGTGCCAGCAGCCGAGTGAGGGGGCGGGAGGGCCAAGAGACCCAGTACTTC.

In regard to this clonotype: Only one base separates this from a far larger clonotype, so it likely reflects a read error. The gene calls are TRBV7-9 and TRBJ2-7, with 7 positions matching TRBD2. The J call may be in error: the DNA end matches TRBJ2-3 better. The germline V gene has CDR1 SEHNR and CDR2 FQNEAQ (reference sequence). The CDR3 has 12 residues. CDR3 sequence: CVSSRGLEAQYF. The CDR3 DNA sequence: TGTGTCAGCAGCCGAGGACTAGAAGCGCAGTATTTT.

This chain joins TRBV20-1 and TRBJ2-1, with 13 bases aligning to TRBD2. The germline gives CDR1 DFQATT, CDR2 SNEGSKA (reference sequence). V was clipped by 1 base and J by 6 bases; unmatched bases: 12. This CDR3 is 18 amino acids long. CDR3 sequence: CSARGGLAGRGASNEQFF. DNA of the CDR3: TGCAGTGCTAGAGGGGGACTAGCGGGAAGGGGGGCTAGCAATGAGCAGTTCTTC.

There are a few counts of this clonotype. This sequence joins TRBV29-1 and TRBJ2-1; TRBD2 matches at 7 bases. V lost 7 bases to trimming and J lost 4 bases; unmatched junction nucleotides: 4. Germline V gene lookup returns CDR1 SQVTM and CDR2 ANQGSEA. This CDR3 contains 12 residues. The CDR3 DNA follows: TGCAGCGGTAGGGACTATTACAATGAGCAGTTCTTC. Translating it yields CSGRDYYNEQFF.

This clonotype was counted a few times. This chain connects TRBV7-9 to TRBJ2-4, with TRBD1 matching over 8 bases. V dropped 3 bases and J dropped 8; count of bases not matched to a gene: 9. CDR3 length: 15 amino acids. Germline-derived CDR1 and CDR2 are SEHNR and FQNEAQ (reference sequence). The CDR3 DNA follows: TGTGCCAGCAGCTTGTCGACAGGGGAGGTAGACATTCAGTACTTC. Its protein product is CASSLSTGEVDIQYF.